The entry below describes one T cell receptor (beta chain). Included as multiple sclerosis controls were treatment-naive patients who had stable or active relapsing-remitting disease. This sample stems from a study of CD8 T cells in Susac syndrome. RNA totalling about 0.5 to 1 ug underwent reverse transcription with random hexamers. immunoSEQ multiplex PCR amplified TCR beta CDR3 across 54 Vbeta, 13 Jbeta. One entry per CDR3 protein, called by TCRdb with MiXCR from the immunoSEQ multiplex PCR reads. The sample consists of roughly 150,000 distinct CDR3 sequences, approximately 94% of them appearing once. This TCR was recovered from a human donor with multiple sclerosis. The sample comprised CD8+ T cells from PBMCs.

The CDR3 nucleotides are TGTGCTAGTGGTTTGGACAGGGGAATAGGGTCCGGGGAGTTCTTC. Translation gives CASGLDRGIGSGEFF. The genes are TRBV12-5 and TRBJ2-1, with 7 bases that match TRBD1. The CDR3 consists of 15 residues. CDR1 and CDR2 from the germline V gene are LGHNT and FRNRAP. V gave up 1 base and J gave up 14 bases; unmatched junction bases: 14. The complete variable domain, with remaining parts taken from reference TRBV12-5 and TRBJ2-1, reads DARVTQTPRHKVTEMGQEVTMRCQPILGHNTVFWYRQTMMQGLELLAYFRNRAPLDDSGMPKDRFSAEMPDATLATLKIQPSEPRDSAVYFCASGLDRGIGSGEFFGPGTRLTVL.